This TCR beta chain emerged from a study of blood T cell repertoires in COVID-19. CDR1 GTSNPN and CDR2 SVGIG come from the germline V gene (reference sequence). This CDR3 region has 14 residues. The V and J ends lost 2 bases and 1 base respectively, with 11 bases between them. Assay: immunoSEQ multiplex PCR; the TCRdb copy retains only in-frame clones and omits some. Counted here are 90,000 to 150,000 clones, roughly 83% occurring once; the ten biggest clones make up under 5%. The sample comprised peripheral blood. The receptor comes from a woman older than 75 with acute or convalescent COVID-19. The chain uses TRBV30 and TRBJ1-1; D remains ambiguous. CDR3 DNA sequence: TGTGCCTGGAGTTTCGGACTCAGGAACACTGAAGCTTTCTTT. Amino acids: CAWSFGLRNTEAFF.